These T cell receptor beta chains were read from a single sample in a study of prognosis after radiotherapy for stage I lung cancer. TCRdb reprocessed the multiplex PCR reads via MiXCR and lists one record per CDR3 protein. The sample consists of 20,000 to 30,000 distinct CDR3 sequences, roughly 40% of them appearing once. This material consisted of PBMCs, taken before or after stereotactic body radiation therapy (not recorded which). These receptors all come from a donor aged 50 or older with non-small cell lung cancer. Both conserved end residues are part of each CDR3. The order of the fields is D gene, clone size, V gene, J gene, CDR3 DNA, CDR3 protein. D genes are given only for firm matches. Rows may omit the clone size; those that give it use once, few, many or a size class.

NA	many	TRBV30	TRBJ1-6	TGTGCCTGGAGATTGGACAGTCCCTATAATTCACCCCTCCACTTT	CAWRLDSPYNSPLHF
NA	many	TRBV4-3	TRBJ1-1	TGCGCCAGCAGCCAAGATCGGGGGGGCCGGACTGAAGCTTTCTTT	CASSQDRGGRTEAFF
NA	many	TRBV6-2/TRBV6-3	TRBJ1-4	TGTGCCAGCAGTTACCCGGGAGCGGTAGAAAAACTGTTTTTT	CASSYPGAVEKLFF
NA	many	TRBV5-1	TRBJ2-7	TGCGCCAGCAGCGGCCCTGGAGAGCAGTACTTC	CASSGPGEQYF
NA	many	TRBV4-1	TRBJ1-3	TGCGCCAGCAGCCAAGATCCGGCAGAGAGCTCTGGAAACACCATATATTTT	CASSQDPAESSGNTIYF
TRBD2	many	TRBV6-1	TRBJ2-5	TGTGCCAGCAGTGAATGGAGCAGCGGGAGGGGTGTGGAGACCCAGTACTTC	CASSEWSSGRGVETQYF
NA	many	TRBV4-3	TRBJ2-7	TGCGCCAGCAGCCAAGATCTTGGGAGCGGGTACGAGCAGTACTTC	CASSQDLGSGYEQYF
TRBD2	once	TRBV7-3	TRBJ2-1	TGTGCCAGCAGCTTAACGTTTACTAGCGGGTCTCAGTTCTTC	CASSLTFTSGSQFF
NA	NA	TRBV14	TRBJ2-7	TGTGCCAGCAGCCAAGTGACTATGGCAGAGCAGTACTTC	CASSQVTMAEQYF
NA	NA	TRBV5-1	TRBJ1-6	TGCGCCAGCAGCTTGGTGGGGGCCCAGTATTCACCCCTCCACTTT	CASSLVGAQYSPLHF
NA	NA	TRBV7-3	TRBJ1-1	TGTGCCAGCAGCATAAGCCGGCGTGGAGGATTGAACACTGAAGCTTTCTTT	CASSISRRGGLNTEAFF
NA	NA	TRBV27	TRBJ2-7	TGTGCCAGCAGTTCCGGTAGCGATCATTACTTC	CASSSGSDHYF
NA	many	TRBV4-3	TRBJ1-1	TGCGCCAGCAGCCAAGAAGCTGGGTGGACTGAAGCTTTCTTT	CASSQEAGWTEAFF
NA	NA	TRBV18	TRBJ2-2	TGTGCCAGCTCATTCCTCCGCCAGGCTGACACCGGGGAGCTGTTTTTT	CASSFLRQADTGELFF
TRBD2	NA	TRBV11-2	TRBJ2-5	TGTGCCAGCAGCCCAGGACAGTGGACTAGCGGGAGCCGGACCCAGTACTTC	CASSPGQWTSGSRTQYF
NA	many	TRBV29-1	TRBJ2-3	TGCAGCGTTGACACAAGCACAGATACGCAGTATTTT	CSVDTSTDTQYF
NA	many	TRBV20-1	TRBJ2-1	TGCAGTGCTCCTCCAACTTTCTGGGACAATGAGCAGTTCTTC	CSAPPTFWDNEQFF
TRBD2	NA	TRBV7-9	TRBJ2-7	TGTGCCAGCAGCTTTAGCCTTGGGGGACTAGGCCTATACGAGCAGTACTTC	CASSFSLGGLGLYEQYF
NA	NA	TRBV19	TRBJ1-2	TGTGCCAGTAGTATAGGGCAGGAATATGGCTACACCTTC	CASSIGQEYGYTF
TRBD1	NA	TRBV5-8	TRBJ1-5	TGTGCCAGCGGTGGAAATACAGGGGGATGTACGGGTCAGCCCCAGCATTTT	CASGGNTGGCTGQPQHF
NA	many	TRBV29-1	TRBJ2-2	TGCAGCGCGAGGGGGGCTAGCAGTTCCACCGGGGAGCTGTTTTTT	CSARGASSSTGELFF
NA	many	TRBV4-3	TRBJ1-2	TGCGCCAGCAGCCCGGGAGTGAACTATGGCTACACCTTC	CASSPGVNYGYTF
TRBD1	NA	TRBV3-1	TRBJ2-7	TGTGCCAGCAGCCAAGAGGGACAGGGGGTGGGACAGTACTTC	CASSQEGQGVGQYF
NA	NA	TRBV12-3/TRBV12-4	TRBJ2-3	TGTGCCAGCAGTCTAGGGGCTATCGCAGGTACGCAGTATTTT	CASSLGAIAGTQYF
NA	many	TRBV6-1	TRBJ2-7	TGTGCCAGCAGTGAAGTTTGGCAGTACGAGCAGTACTTC	CASSEVWQYEQYF
NA	many	TRBV4-1	TRBJ1-1	TGCGCCAGCAGCCTTTCCCGTTGGAGTGGCACTGAAGCTTTCTTT	CASSLSRWSGTEAFF
TRBD1	NA	TRBV9	TRBJ2-7	TGTGCCAGCAGCTTACAAGGGACAGCCTCCTATGAGCAGTACTTC	CASSLQGTASYEQYF
NA	NA	TRBV7-8	TRBJ1-2	TGCGCCAGCAGCCAAAGGACAACCTATGCCTACACCTTC	CASSQRTTYAYTF
TRBD2	many	TRBV4-2	TRBJ2-2	TGTGCCAGCAGCCAAGAGTGGCTAGCGGAGAACACCGGGGAGCTGTTTTTT	CASSQEWLAENTGELFF
NA	NA	TRBV7-2	TRBJ2-2	TGTGCCAGCAGCTACGAGGTTAACGGGGAGCTGTTTTTT	CASSYEVNGELFF
TRBD1	many	TRBV7-9	TRBJ1-5	TGTGCCAGCAGCGACAGGGGTGGAAACAATCAGCCCCAGCATTTT	CASSDRGGNNQPQHF
TRBD1	many	TRBV2	TRBJ2-3	TGTGCCAGCATTTTACAGGGGGATACGCAGTATTTT	CASILQGDTQYF
NA	once	TRBV28	TRBJ1-5	TGTGCCAGCAGTTTCAGACAGCGCAATCAGCCCCAGCATTTT	CASSFRQRNQPQHF
NA	NA	TRBV27	TRBJ2-3	TGTGCCAGCAGTTTTCGCCCCCGGACGTCATTAGGTCGGGGCACAGATACGCAGTATTTT	CASSFRPRTSLGRGTDTQYF
TRBD1	many	TRBV5-1	TRBJ1-6	TGCGCCAGCAGCCCAGACAGGGGTCTGTATTCACCCCTCCACTTT	CASSPDRGLYSPLHF
TRBD1	many	TRBV19	TRBJ1-2	TGTGCCAGTCTCGACAGGGATCCTGATGGCTACACCTTC	CASLDRDPDGYTF
TRBD1	NA	TRBV28	TRBJ1-5	TGTGCCAGCAGAGGACAGGTGGCTGTCAATCAGCCCCAGCATTTT	CASRGQVAVNQPQHF
NA	many	TRBV3-1	TRBJ2-1	TGTGCCAGCAGCCAAGGGTCGGACAGAGACAATGAGCAGTTCTTC	CASSQGSDRDNEQFF
TRBD1	many	TRBV15	TRBJ2-2	TGTGCCACCAGCAGAGCCGGGACAGAGATCACCGGGGAGCTGTTTTTT	CATSRAGTEITGELFF
NA	many	TRBV7-2	TRBJ2-5	TGTGCCAGCAGCCCCCCGGGACACCAAGAGACCCAGTACTTC	CASSPPGHQETQYF
NA	many	TRBV12-3/TRBV12-4	TRBJ2-2	TGTGCCAGCAGGATAACGAACACCGGGGAGCTGTTTTTT	CASRITNTGELFF
NA	once	TRBV11-1	TRBJ1-1	TGTGCCAGCAGCTTAGTAAGGGTTAACACTGAAGCTTTCTTT	CASSLVRVNTEAFF
TRBD1	NA	TRBV11-2	TRBJ1-6	TGTGCCAGCAGCTTAGGACAGGGTAATTCACCCCTCCACTTT	CASSLGQGNSPLHF
NA	NA	TRBV11-3	TRBJ2-1	TGTGCCAGCAGCTTTTGGCGTACAACTACGGAGCAGTTCTTC	CASSFWRTTTEQFF
TRBD1	many	TRBV5-1	TRBJ1-2	TGCGCCAGCAGCGAGGGACAGGGTTTAGCTAACTATGGCTACACCTTC	CASSEGQGLANYGYTF
TRBD1	NA	TRBV11-3	TRBJ2-7	TGTGCCAGCAGCAATTGGACAGGGAACTCCTACGAGCAGTACTTC	CASSNWTGNSYEQYF
TRBD1	many	TRBV30	TRBJ2-5	TGTGCCTGGAGTCTTGGGACAGCCACGAAAGAGACCCAGTACTTC	CAWSLGTATKETQYF
TRBD1	NA	TRBV6-1	TRBJ1-2	TGTGCCAGCGAGAGGGGACAGCGGATTTTCGGCTACACCTTC	CASERGQRIFGYTF
NA	many	TRBV20-1	TRBJ2-5	TGCAGTGCCCCGAACAACCCCCGGGAGACCCAGTACTTC	CSAPNNPRETQYF
NA	many	TRBV6-1	TRBJ2-6	TGTGCCAGCAGCTCAAACGCGGACAGCTCTGGGGCCAACGTCCTGACTTTC	CASSSNADSSGANVLTF
NA	many	TRBV5-1	TRBJ1-6	TGCGCCAGTCGAGACGATGATAATTCACCCCTCCACTTT	CASRDDDNSPLHF
NA	many	TRBV9	TRBJ2-1	TGTGCCAGCAGCGTAGGCGGCGGTACCAATGAGCAGTTCTTC	CASSVGGGTNEQFF
NA	many	TRBV4-2	TRBJ2-1	TGTGCCAGCAGCCAAGATCAGGGAAGCTCCTACAATGAGCAGTTCTTC	CASSQDQGSSYNEQFF
NA	many	TRBV7-9	TRBJ1-4	TGTGCCAGCAGCTTACAGGGGCTAGGGGATGAAAAACTGTTTTTT	CASSLQGLGDEKLFF
NA	many	TRBV6-2/TRBV6-3	TRBJ2-1	TGTGCCAGCAGGGGGCAGCCAAACAATGAGCAGTCCTTC	CASRGQPNNEQSF
NA	NA	TRBV18	TRBJ2-3	TGTGCCAGCTCACCCACTTTGTATGTACATACGCAGTATTTT	CASSPTLYVHTQYF
NA	NA	TRBV9	TRBJ2-7	TGTGCCAGCAGCGTAGATGGTTCCTACGAGCAGTACTTC	CASSVDGSYEQYF
NA	many	TRBV6-1	TRBJ1-2	TGTGCCAGCAGGGGGGCGGAGTATTATGGCTACACCTTC	CASRGAEYYGYTF
NA	many	TRBV10-2	TRBJ1-3	TGCGCCAGCAGTGTTCAGGGGAACTCTGGAAACACCATATATTTT	CASSVQGNSGNTIYF
TRBD2	many	TRBV7-2	TRBJ2-1	TGTGCCAGCAGCTTATCAGCGGGGGGCATCAATGAGCAGTTCTTC	CASSLSAGGINEQFF